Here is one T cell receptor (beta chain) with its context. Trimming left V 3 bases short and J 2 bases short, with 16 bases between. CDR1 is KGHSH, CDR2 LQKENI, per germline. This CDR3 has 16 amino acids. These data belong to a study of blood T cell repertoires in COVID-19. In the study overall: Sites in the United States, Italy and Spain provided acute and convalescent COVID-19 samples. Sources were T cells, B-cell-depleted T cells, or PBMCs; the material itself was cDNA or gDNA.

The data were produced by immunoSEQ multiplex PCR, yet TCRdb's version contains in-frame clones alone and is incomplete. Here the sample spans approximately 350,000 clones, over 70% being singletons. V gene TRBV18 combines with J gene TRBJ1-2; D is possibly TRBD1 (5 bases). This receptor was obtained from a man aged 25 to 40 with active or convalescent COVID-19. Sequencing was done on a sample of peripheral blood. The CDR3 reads CASSPSGGATNYGYTF. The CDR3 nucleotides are TGTGCCAGCTCACCGTCGGGAGGGGCCACAAACTATGGCTACACCTTC. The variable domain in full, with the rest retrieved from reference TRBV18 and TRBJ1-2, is NAGVMQNPRHLVRRRGQEARLRCSPMKGHSHVYWYRQLPEEGLKFMVYLQKENIIDESGMPKERFSAEFPKEGPSILRIQQVVRGDSAAYFCASSPSGGATNYGYTFGSGTRLTVV.